Listed below are T cell receptor beta chains from one sample, sequenced in a study of T cell repertoires in cytomegalovirus infection. TCRdb fed the reads into MiXCR, producing one record per CDR3 protein. The data contain roughly 230,000 distinct CDR3 sequences, about a sixth of them singletons. Specimen: CD8+ T cells from PBMCs. The receptors were sampled from a human donor in good health (CMV status not recorded). Some clones in this sample may be carry-over from other donors' samples. Each CDR3 is given without its conserved first and last residue.

j_call,v_call,cdr3_aa
TRBJ1-5,TRBV6-1,ASSERPAGIVRNQPQH
TRBJ2-6,TRBV29-1,SVVDSRPSGANVLT
TRBJ1-1,TRBV5-1,ASSGDGNPAF
TRBJ1-2,TRBV20-1,SARDREGAWNYGYT
TRBJ2-1,TRBV6-1,ASSEWLAGTNEQF
TRBJ2-7,TRBV29-1,SVAGTSTYEQY
TRBJ1-4,TRBV28,ASSSTYNEKLF
TRBJ1-3,TRBV6-5,ASSIYPGSGNTIY
TRBJ2-2,TRBV28,ASSFWGENTGELF
TRBJ2-5,TRBV6-5,ASSSRQAQETQY
TRBJ1-4,TRBV5-1,ASSPDFGPGEKLF
TRBJ1-5,TRBV5-1,ASSLFGETGQPQH
TRBJ2-3,TRBV20-1,SARDKGALSTDTQY
TRBJ1-5,TRBV6-2/TRBV6-3,ASKMGNQPQH
TRBJ2-1,TRBV7-9,ASSPVGYNEQF
TRBJ2-7,TRBV5-5,ASSPGQGLEQY
TRBJ2-6,TRBV6-4,ASTGTGSALGANVLT
TRBJ1-1,TRBV12-3/TRBV12-4,ASSPLQVNTEAF
TRBJ1-1,TRBV2,ASSEVPGYPGVNTEAF
TRBJ2-2,TRBV27,ASHRGGTGELF
TRBJ1-1,TRBV28,ASSFPVWSTEAF
TRBJ1-3,TRBV6-8,ATKTKTSFVHGNTIY
TRBJ1-5,TRBV6-2/TRBV6-3,ASSYEGVQPQH
TRBJ2-1,TRBV7-2,ASSLVAGGDEQF
TRBJ1-5,TRBV6-6,ASSSGQANQPQH
TRBJ2-7,TRBV10-3,AISGQMTSYEQY
TRBJ1-5,TRBV29-1,SVATGGGDQPQH
TRBJ1-1,TRBV14,ASSPGRFTEAF
TRBJ1-1,TRBV15,ATSRDLVNTEAF
TRBJ2-7,TRBV28,ACSSPERGGGYEQY
TRBJ2-7,TRBV7-2,ASSQSGQLFNEQY
TRBJ1-2,TRBV11-2,ASSDRDRGLGYGYT
TRBJ2-7,TRBV7-9,ASSSQQGIFRYEQY
TRBJ1-2,TRBV7-2,ASSLASEGRDYGYT
TRBJ2-5,TRBV10-3,AISDAGTGQETQY
TRBJ1-1,TRBV7-8,ASSYDRFDKLAGRMNTEAF
TRBJ1-2,TRBV28,ASTLWGDGYT
TRBJ2-1,TRBV5-6,ASSLGPGQPEQF
TRBJ2-6,TRBV5-1,ASSFGASASGANVLT
TRBJ2-5,TRBV12-3/TRBV12-4,ASSPHQGEETQY
TRBJ1-1,TRBV12-5,ASGWQEVGNTEAF
TRBJ2-5,TRBV12-3/TRBV12-4,ASSSSGGARETQY